The 29 T cell receptor beta chains below were found in one sample sequenced in a study of cytomegalovirus exposure and HLA in healthy donors. PCR involved 60 Vbeta and 13 Jbeta primers. Clones were read by immunoSEQ multiplex PCR, and TCRdb kept only the in-frame ones, dropping some. This sample carries 150,000 or so clones, over 70% of them seen once, and the ten largest clones take 10% to 15%. Sequenced material: PBMCs. The receptor set was obtained from a man aged 25-45 years in good health and CMV-seropositive.

V gene TRBV6-1 combines with J gene TRBJ1-4; 7 bases map to TRBD1. The V and J ends lost 7 bases and 4 bases, in that order; junction bases with no gene match: 3. This CDR3 comprises 13 residues. Germline CDR1 and CDR2: MNHNS and SASEGT. The CDR3 reads CASNGQVNEKLFF. The CDR3 coding sequence is TGTGCCAGCAACGGACAGGTTAATGAAAAACTGTTTTTT.

This clone was counted a single time. CDR3 DNA: TGTGCCAGCACTCCTACAGGGTTCTGGACTGAAGCTTTCTTT. Translated, it gives CASTPTGFWTEAFF. This rearrangement joins TRBV6-5 to TRBJ1-1; maybe TRBD1 (6 bases). This CDR3 is built from 14 residues. Germline values: CDR1 MNHEY, CDR2 SVGAGI. Trimming shortened V by 7 bases and J by 5 bases, and 17 bases separated the two germline ends.

This clone came up a few times. The chain has TRBV19 and TRBJ2-1, with 8 positions matching TRBD2. J gave up 7 bases and V 6 bases, and 8 bases lay outside the gene matches. The length of the CDR3 is 14 residues. The V gene's germline CDR1 is LNHDA and CDR2 SQIVND (reference sequence). The CDR3 nucleotides are TGTGCCAGTAGGGCTATCGGGAGGGAGAATGAGCAGTTCTTC. It yields the protein CASRAIGRENEQFF.

The rearrangement joins TRBV6-5 to TRBJ2-3, with D hard to call. The CDR3 is 15 residues long. Germline CDR1 MNHEY, CDR2 SVGAGI. Deletions cut 0 bases from V and 0 bases from J, with 7 bases between. The CDR3, as DNA: TGTGCCAGCAGTTACTCCGGAGCGAGCACAGATACGCAGTATTTT. Protein product: CASSYSGASTDTQYF.

The V and J genes are TRBV27 and TRBJ2-7; TRBD2 might be the D (5 bases). The CDR3 covers 14 residues. The V end was cut by 6 bases, the J end by 3 bases, with 15 bases between. The V gene's germline CDR1 is MNHEY and CDR2 SMNVEV (reference sequence). CDR3 nucleotide sequence: TGTGCCAGCAGCGTGGGAGAGTTAAGCTACGAGCAGTACTTC. The encoded protein is CASSVGELSYEQYF.

The genes are TRBV5-1 and TRBJ2-7; 8 bases are a match to TRBD2. The V gene's germline CDR1 is SGHRS and CDR2 YFSETQ. The junction had 9 bases not matched to a gene; V was cut back by 0 bases and J by 10 bases. The CDR3 spans 14 residues. CDR3 loop: CASSLDGGAGLQYF. The CDR3 DNA reads as TGCGCCAGCAGCTTGGACGGGGGGGCAGGCTTACAGTACTTC.

V usage is TRBV10-1 and J usage is TRBJ2-2, with no clear D. The CDR3 runs 16 residues. Germline V lookup: CDR1 WNHNN, CDR2 SYGVQD (reference sequence). Trimming took off 2 bases at V and 4 bases at J, with 14 bases between the two ends. The CDR3 region is CASSERLGRGTGELFF. CDR3 bases: TGCGCCAGCAGTGAGCGTCTAGGTCGTGGCACCGGGGAGCTGTTTTTT.

This clone appeared once. The chain joins TRBV11-2 to TRBJ2-1, with 9 bases aligning to TRBD2. V shed 0 bases and J 4 bases; nucleotides not matched to a gene: 7. Germline V CDR1 and CDR2: SGHAT, FQNNGV. This CDR3 spans 17 amino acids. The CDR3 bases are TGTGCCAGCAGCTTAGAGGGAGCGGGAGGCCCTTACAATGAGCAGTTCTTC. Translated, it gives CASSLEGAGGPYNEQFF. The entire variable domain, with the rest obtained from reference TRBV11-2 and TRBJ2-1, is as follows: EAGVAQSPRYKIIEKRQSVAFWCNPISGHATLYWYQQILGQGPKLLIQFQNNGVVDDSQLPKDRFSAERLKGVDSTLKIQPAKLEDSAVYLCASSLEGAGGPYNEQFFGPGTRLTVL.

The rearrangement uses TRBV10-2 and TRBJ2-7, with TRBD1 identical over 10 bases. Germline loops: CDR1 WSHSY, CDR2 SAAADI. V dropped 6 bases and J dropped 5; count of bases not matched to a gene: 7. The CDR3 totals 14 residues. The CDR3: CASRKTGTGDEQYF. CDR3 sequence (DNA): TGCGCCAGCAGGAAAACCGGGACAGGGGACGAGCAGTACTTC.

This clone was seen once. The V gene is TRBV4-1, the J gene TRBJ2-5, with 8 bases aligning to TRBD1. The CDR3 runs to 14 residues. Germline lookup yields CDR1 MGHRA and CDR2 YSYEKL. J was trimmed by 11 bases and V by 6 bases; bases with no gene match: 14. This CDR3 reads CASSQGQGALEQYF. The CDR3 DNA follows: TGCGCCAGCAGTCAGGGCCAGGGGGCGCTGGAGCAGTACTTC.

The chain has TRBV29-1 and TRBJ2-1; 7 positions agree with TRBD2. The CDR3 is made up of 12 amino acids. V gave up 4 bases and J gave up 4 bases; unmatched junction bases: 1. Germline V gene sequence: CDR1 SQVTM, CDR2 ANQGSEA. CDR3 in DNA: TGCAGCGTTGGCGGGAGTTACAATGAGCAGTTCTTC. Protein: CSVGGSYNEQFF.

V and J are TRBV25-1 and TRBJ2-2; D may be TRBD2 (7 bases). The V gene's germline CDR1 is MGHDK and CDR2 SYGVNS. CDR3 length: 14 amino acids. Trimming cost V 8 bases and J 3 bases, with 13 bases left between them. CDR3 loop: CASGGGSDTGELFF. For the CDR3, the DNA is TGTGCCAGCGGGGGGGGCAGCGACACCGGGGAGCTGTTTTTT.

The chain uses TRBV10-2 and TRBJ1-2; D is uncertain. Germline loops: CDR1 WSHSY, CDR2 SAAADI. The CDR3 consists of 12 residues. The V gene lost 5 bases and the J gene lost 6 bases, with 10 bases spanning the gap. CDR3 coding DNA: TGCGCCAGCAGTCCTAATTTGGATGGCTACACCTTC. As protein: CASSPNLDGYTF.

The rearrangement links TRBV6-5 to TRBJ2-7, with 8 positions matching TRBD2. The CDR3 is made up of 14 amino acids. The J segment lost 6 bases and the V segment lost 6 bases, leaving 10 bases of the junction unmatched. Looked up from germline, CDR1 is MNHEY and CDR2 is SVGAGI. The CDR3 DNA sequence: TGTGCCAGCAGCCCACGAGCGGGGGTAGGCGAGCAGTACTTC. This gives the protein CASSPRAGVGEQYF.

The gene calls are TRBV25-1 and TRBJ2-7; a weak D match, TRBD2 (5 bases). V lost 6 bases to trimming and J lost 2 bases, with 14 bases between them. Germline CDR1 reads MGHDK; CDR2 reads SYGVNS. This CDR3 region has 14 residues. CDR3 region: CASRRGQGPYEQYF. In nucleotides, the CDR3 is TGTGCCAGCAGAAGAGGGCAAGGGCCCTACGAGCAGTACTTC.

The V gene is TRBV2, the J gene TRBJ2-7; TRBD1 matches at 11 bases. This CDR3 spans 13 amino acids. The V segment lost 6 bases and the J segment 8 bases; nucleotides outside the gene matches: 6. Germline V gene lookup returns CDR1 SNHLY and CDR2 FYNNEI. The CDR3 region has the DNA TGTGCCAGCAGGCCCGGACAGGGGGCAAAGCAGTACTTC. It encodes CASRPGQGAKQYF. The variable domain in full, completed from reference TRBV2 and TRBJ2-7, reads EPEVTQTPSHQVTQMGQEVILRCVPISNHLYFYWYRQILGQKVEFLVSFYNNEISEKSEIFDDQFSVERPDGSNFTLKIRSTKLEDSAMYFCASRPGQGAKQYFGPGTRLTVT.

This rearrangement joins TRBV27 to TRBJ1-5, with a tentative D call TRBD1 (6 bases). Germline V gives CDR1 MNHEY, CDR2 SMNVEV (reference sequence). Trimming removed 3 bases at V and 11 bases at J, with 17 bases between. The CDR3 has 14 amino acids. CDR3 protein: CASSLGGGRSAQHF. The DNA for the CDR3 is TGTGCCAGCAGTTTGGGGGGGGGCCGTTCAGCCCAGCATTTT.

V and J are TRBV7-2 and TRBJ1-6, with D perhaps matching TRBD1 (6 bases). Trimming pared 3 bases from V and 7 bases from J, leaving 16 bases between. The CDR3 contains 16 residues. Germline V gene sequence: CDR1 SGHTA, CDR2 FQGNSA. In DNA, the CDR3 is TGTGCCAGCAGCTTCACCGGTCCTGGGGGCAATTCACCCCTCCACTTT. It codes for CASSFTGPGGNSPLHF.

The genes are TRBV6-1 and TRBJ2-5; no clear D. Looked up from germline, CDR1 is MNHNS and CDR2 is SASEGT. The CDR3 is made up of 15 amino acids. With 1 base removed from V and 4 bases from J, the gap between germline ends came to 13 bases. The CDR3 is CASSEGPDMLETQYF. CDR3 DNA: TGTGCCAGCAGTGAAGGCCCCGACATGTTAGAGACCCAGTACTTC.

This clone occurred once. The chain joins TRBV7-3 to TRBJ2-1; tentatively, D is TRBD1 (5 bases). With 0 bases removed from V and 6 bases from J, the gap between germline ends came to 15 bases. Looked up from germline, CDR1 is SGHTA and CDR2 is FQGTGA. There are 16 residues in the CDR3. CDR3 in amino acids: CASSLTVRADFNEQFF. CDR3 DNA: TGTGCCAGCAGCTTAACAGTCAGGGCCGACTTCAATGAGCAGTTCTTC.

The chain couples TRBV4-1 to TRBJ2-7; weak D call: TRBD2 (6 bases). The CDR3 is 16 residues long. Trimming took off 0 bases at V and 2 bases at J, with 14 bases between the two ends. Germline V gene lookup returns CDR1 MGHRA and CDR2 YSYEKL. CDR3 region: CASSQDSAREAYEQYF. The CDR3 DNA is TGCGCCAGCAGCCAAGATTCGGCGCGGGAAGCCTACGAGCAGTACTTC.

The V call is TRBV28, the J call TRBJ1-4; TRBD1 matches at 7 bases. V lost 5 bases to trimming and J lost 5 bases; unmatched junction nucleotides: 5. Germline values: CDR1 MDHEN, CDR2 SYDVKM. CDR3 size: 14 residues. CDR3 nucleotides: TGTGCCAGCAGTCGAGGGGGCTTCAATGAAAAACTGTTTTTT. Translating it yields CASSRGGFNEKLFF.

This clone was picked up one time. The V gene is TRBV28, the J gene TRBJ2-7; 10 nucleotides align to TRBD1. V was pared by 6 bases and J by 4 bases, with 6 bases of the junction left unmatched. The germline V gene encodes CDR1 MDHEN and CDR2 SYDVKM. The CDR3 sequence is 14 residues long. CDR3 loop: CASRTGGAGYEQYF. The CDR3 DNA reads TGTGCCAGCAGGACAGGGGGCGCCGGGTACGAGCAGTACTTC.

The CDR3 region is CASSEEGPGKNEQFF. In nucleotides, the CDR3 is TGTGCCAGCAGTGAAGAGGGGCCAGGGAAGAATGAGCAGTTCTTC. The J gene is TRBJ2-1, the V gene TRBV2, with a weak D call TRBD1 (5 bases). There are 15 residues in the CDR3. CDR1 is SNHLY, CDR2 FYNNEI, per germline. V was pared by 1 base and J by 7 bases, with 14 bases between.

This clone appeared a single time. CDR3 DNA: TGTGCCAGCAGCGGCAACAGGGGGCCTGGGATCCCATCCGGGGAGCTGTTTTTT. This gives the protein CASSGNRGPGIPSGELFF. V and J are TRBV5-4 and TRBJ2-2, with 9 bases identical to TRBD1. The CDR3 loop spans 18 amino acids. Germline lookup yields CDR1 SGHNT and CDR2 YYREEE (reference sequence). With 4 bases clipped from V and 6 bases from J, the junction kept 16 bases outside the gene matches.

The chain joins TRBV7-9 to TRBJ1-2; maybe TRBD1 (6 bases). CDR3 length equals 15 residues. Per germline, CDR1 SEHNR and CDR2 FQNEAQ (reference sequence). V shed 5 bases and J shed 4 bases, with 17 bases lying between them. The CDR3 spells CASSPADGGAYGYTF. CDR3 sequence (DNA): TGTGCCAGCAGCCCTGCGGACGGGGGGGCCTATGGCTACACCTTC. Together with reference TRBV7-9 and TRBJ1-2, the CDR3 gives the full variable domain: DTGVSQNPRHKITKRGQNVTFRCDPISEHNRLYWYRQTLGQGPEFLTYFQNEAQLEKSRLLSDRFSAERPKGSFSTLEIQRTEQGDSAMYLCASSPADGGAYGYTFGSGTRLTVV.

V gene TRBV19 combines with J gene TRBJ2-1, with D unclear. The CDR3 is 17 residues long. The V end lost 8 bases, the J end lost 0 bases, and 20 bases lay between the germline ends. Germline loops: CDR1 LNHDA, CDR2 SQIVND (reference sequence). CDR3 loop: CASSFEWLRSSYNEQFF. The CDR3 nucleotides read TGTGCCAGTTCTTTCGAGTGGCTACGGAGCTCCTACAATGAGCAGTTCTTC.

V is TRBV28 and J is TRBJ1-3, with D possibly matching TRBD1 (6 bases). Trimming pared 6 bases from V and 0 bases from J, leaving 6 bases between. CDR1 MDHEN and CDR2 SYDVKM come from the germline V gene. The CDR3 extends over 13 amino acids. DNA of the CDR3: TGTGCCAGCAGGGACAGCTCTGGAAACACCATATATTTT. As protein: CASRDSSGNTIYF.

V is TRBV19 and J is TRBJ2-1, with a possible D match to TRBD1 (6 bases). Germline lookup yields CDR1 LNHDA and CDR2 SQIVND (reference sequence). V lost 1 base and J 8 bases, leaving 15 bases between the germline ends. The CDR3 contains 15 residues. CDR3 protein: CASSIVDMGADEQFF. CDR3 DNA: TGTGCCAGTAGTATAGTCGACATGGGGGCGGATGAGCAGTTCTTC.